The subject of this entry is one T cell receptor beta chain. Its antigen remains unknown. The CDR3 has 17 amino acids. Germline CDR1 KGHDR, CDR2 SFDVKD. V dropped 4 bases and J dropped 5 bases, with 22 bases sitting between them. A second PCR, run for roughly 7 to 12 cycles, used a sample-barcoded 5' primer plus a J-beta primer mix. Every molecule of cDNA carried a tag from a template-switch adaptor with 12 random nucleotides. TCRdb re-derived calls from the 5' RACE reads in MiXCR, one entry per CDR3 protein. The data hold roughly 1.6 million distinct CDR3 sequences, with about 31% observed a single time. The sample originates from a study of blood T cells in healthy people across ages. Findings of the study overall: Observed TCR beta diversity per million T cells went down as age went up. This fall followed a roughly linear course with age.

The V call is TRBV24-1, the J call TRBJ2-5; D unresolved. This clonotype was sampled from a woman younger than 45 in good health. The sequencing sample was made of blood. The CDR3 nucleotides are TGTGCCACCAGTGACCTAAAGGACGCAACGTCTACGGAGACCCAGTACTTC. Translation gives CATSDLKDATSTETQYF.